These 17 T cell receptor beta chains share one sample of origin, sequenced in a study of shared clonotypes between healthy human individuals. TCRdb's table, derived via immunoSEQ multiplex PCR, lists solely in-frame clones and lacks some. The top ten clones hold around 1.8% of a sample with 600,000 to 750,000 clones, roughly 72% of them seen once. Sequencing was done on a sample of memory CD4+ T cells sorted from blood. Subset meaning: CD45RA-negative fraction. These TCRs come from a woman aged 25 to 39 in good health.

The CDR3 bases are TGTGCCAGCAGCTCGGGGGACAGCGTAAATGAAAAACTGTTTTTT. Protein: CASSSGDSVNEKLFF. The chain is built from TRBV7-9 and TRBJ1-4; 7 bases are a match to TRBD1. V shed 4 bases, J shed 5 bases, and the junction held 7 bases outside the gene matches. Germline CDR1 is SEHNR and CDR2 is FQNEAQ (reference sequence). The CDR3 is made up of 15 amino acids.

This chain connects TRBV18 to TRBJ2-1; D gene uncertain. V dropped 0 bases and J dropped 5 bases, with 8 bases sitting between them. This CDR3 contains 14 residues. The germline V gene encodes CDR1 KGHSH and CDR2 LQKENI. CDR3 DNA sequence: TGTGCCAGCTCACCACCGGCAGAAAACAATGAGCAGTTCTTC. Protein: CASSPPAENNEQFF.

With regard to this clone: Other nucleotide sequences from this sample produce the same CDR3. The V and J genes are TRBV9 and TRBJ1-3; possible D gene TRBD1, 6 bases. CDR3 length equals 14 residues. Trimming shortened V by 1 base and J by 4 bases, and 9 bases separated the two germline ends. Germline CDR1 is SGDLS and CDR2 is YYNGEE. The CDR3 region has the DNA TGTGCCAGCAGCGTACAGGGGTCAGGAAACACCATATATTTT. Encoded protein: CASSVQGSGNTIYF.

The chain recombines TRBV5-4 with TRBJ2-4; 10 bases fit TRBD2. Trimming cost V 3 bases and J 7 bases; bases outside gene matches: 4. This CDR3 is built from 14 residues. Germline values: CDR1 SGHNT, CDR2 YYREEE (reference sequence). CDR3 in DNA: TGTGCCAGCAGCTCGATAGCGGGAGGTAACATTCAGTACTTC. This encodes CASSSIAGGNIQYF. Drawing the rest from reference TRBV5-4 and TRBJ2-4, the complete variable domain is ETGVTQSPTHLIKTRGQQVTLRCSSQSGHNTVSWYQQALGQGPQFIFQYYREEENGRGNFPPRFSGLQFPNYSSELNVNALELDDSALYLCASSSIAGGNIQYFGAGTRLSVL.

To note about this clone: Distinct nucleotide sequences in the sample also encode this CDR3. The chain joins TRBV9 to TRBJ1-3; D gene ambiguous. V was clipped by 0 bases and J by 2 bases, with 3 bases between them. This CDR3 comprises 13 residues. CDR1 is SGDLS, CDR2 YYNGEE, per germline. CDR3 sequence: CASSVGPGNTIYF. DNA of the CDR3: TGTGCCAGCAGCGTAGGTCCTGGAAACACCATATATTTT.

Only a few counts were recorded for this clone. The V gene is TRBV2, the J gene TRBJ2-1; the match to TRBD1 covers 10 bases. Losses at the gene ends were 9 bases for V and 5 bases for J; bases not matched to a gene: 7. The CDR3 consists of 14 residues. Germline V gene data show CDR1 as SNHLY and CDR2 as FYNNEI. CDR3 in amino acids: CASIRDRGDNEQFF. CDR3 nucleotide sequence: TGTGCCAGTATCCGGGACAGGGGAGACAATGAGCAGTTCTTC.

This clone was counted between two and nine times. This specimen includes other DNA sequences encoding the same CDR3. V and J are TRBV15 and TRBJ2-1; D remains ambiguous. This CDR3 contains 15 residues. Germline assignment: CDR1 LNHNV and CDR2 YYDKDF (reference sequence). The V end was cut by 0 bases, the J end by 4 bases, with 10 bases between. The CDR3 nucleotides read TGTGCCACCAGCAGAGATCGGGCTGCGTACAATGAGCAGTTCTTC. Encoded protein: CATSRDRAAYNEQFF.

This sequence joins TRBV2 and TRBJ1-4; 9 nucleotides match TRBD1. Germline CDR1 and CDR2: SNHLY and FYNNEI. There are 15 residues in the CDR3. V dropped 6 bases and J dropped 7; count of bases not matched to a gene: 9. CDR3 in DNA: TGTGCCAGCAGATTACAGGGGGCGAAAAGTGAAAAACTGTTTTTT. Translated, it gives CASRLQGAKSEKLFF.

This clone is a singleton in its sample. Other DNA sequences in the sample encode the same CDR3. The J gene is TRBJ1-4, the V gene TRBV11-2, with TRBD1 matching 7 bases. The CDR3 spans 15 residues. Germline CDR1 reads SGHAT; CDR2 reads FQNNGV. Trimming removed 1 base from V and 2 bases from J; junction bases left unmatched: 1. CDR3 amino acids: CASSLVRGTNEKLFF. The DNA of the CDR3 is TGTGCCAGCAGCTTAGTCAGGGGGACTAATGAAAAACTGTTTTTT. Combining the CDR3 with reference TRBV11-2 and TRBJ1-4 gives the whole variable domain EAGVAQSPRYKIIEKRQSVAFWCNPISGHATLYWYQQILGQGPKLLIQFQNNGVVDDSQLPKDRFSAERLKGVDSTLKIQPAKLEDSAVYLCASSLVRGTNEKLFFGSGTQLSVL.

The V gene is TRBV2, the J gene TRBJ1-1; 9 positions agree with TRBD1. V gave up 6 bases and J gave up 5 bases; unmatched junction bases: 7. CDR3 size: 14 residues. Germline assignment: CDR1 SNHLY and CDR2 FYNNEI. The DNA for the CDR3 is TGTGCCAGCAGGGGGACAGGGAGGGTAACTGAAGCTTTCTTT. This codes for CASRGTGRVTEAFF.

The table lists this clone with a few counts. The CDR3 DNA reads TGCGCCAGCAGCTGGACCCCCGGGGACACTGAAGCTTTCTTT. Its protein product is CASSWTPGDTEAFF. V gene TRBV5-1 combines with J gene TRBJ1-1; no firm D call. Germline V CDR1 and CDR2: SGHRS, YFSETQ. Trimming took off 3 bases at V and 3 bases at J, with 12 bases between the two ends. This CDR3 comprises 14 residues.

This sequence joins TRBV19 and TRBJ2-1, with D unresolved. The CDR3 has 15 amino acids. CDR1 LNHDA and CDR2 SQIVND come from the germline V gene (reference sequence). V lost 8 bases and J 1 base, leaving 15 bases between the germline ends. CDR3 sequence (DNA): TGTGCCAGTTACTCCCCTGGGCGGTCCTACAATGAGCAGTTCTTC. Protein: CASYSPGRSYNEQFF. Based on the CDR3 plus reference TRBV19 and TRBJ2-1, the full variable domain is DGGITQSPKYLFRKEGQNVTLSCEQNLNHDAMYWYRQDPGQGLRLIYYSQIVNDFQKGDIAEGYSVSREKKESFPLTVTSAQKNPTAFYLCASYSPGRSYNEQFFGPGTRLTVL.

The rearrangement uses TRBV18 and TRBJ2-7; D remains unclear. The CDR3 extends over 12 amino acids. V lost 6 bases, J lost 5 bases, and 11 bases lay in between. CDR1 is KGHSH, CDR2 LQKENI, per germline. The CDR3 here is CASSQNVNEQYF. CDR3 in DNA: TGTGCCAGCTCTCAAAACGTTAACGAGCAGTACTTC.

The chain recombines TRBV7-9 with TRBJ2-2, with D tentatively TRBD1 or TRBD2 (5 bases each). The CDR3 is 16 amino acids. Trimming took 4 bases from V and 2 from J, leaving 14 bases between them. The V gene's germline CDR1 is SEHNR and CDR2 FQNEAQ (reference sequence). The CDR3 DNA sequence: TGTGCCAGCAGCTCCCGGGACGGCGGTAACACCGGGGAGCTGTTTTTT. Its translation is CASSSRDGGNTGELFF.

This clone was recorded only once. The chain is built from TRBV7-9 and TRBJ2-5; D remains ambiguous. The tail of the sequence fits TRBJ2-7 better, so the J call may be wrong. CDR1 is SEHNR, CDR2 FQNEAQ, per germline (reference sequence). This CDR3 contains 14 residues. CDR3 sequence (DNA): TGTGCCAGCAGCTCTCCCCCGGGCACGGACGAGCAGTACTTC. Its protein is CASSSPPGTDEQYF.

The chain couples TRBV28 to TRBJ2-6; 7 nucleotides agree with TRBD1. J gave up 2 bases and V 5 bases, and 9 bases lay outside the gene matches. This CDR3 spans 17 amino acids. Looked up from germline, CDR1 is MDHEN and CDR2 is SYDVKM. CDR3 protein: CASSVTGYRTGANVLTF. The CDR3 coding sequence is TGTGCCAGCAGTGTGACAGGGTATAGGACTGGGGCCAACGTCCTGACTTTC.

This clone was picked up one time. This sequence joins TRBV11-2 and TRBJ2-7, with 7 bases matching TRBD2. The germline V gene has CDR1 SGHAT and CDR2 FQNNGV. The trim removed 4 bases at V and 3 bases at J, leaving 6 bases unmatched. The CDR3 spans 14 residues. The CDR3 DNA reads TGTGCCAGCAGCTGGGGGAGGGCCGGCTACGAGCAGTACTTC. As protein: CASSWGRAGYEQYF. Drawing the rest from reference TRBV11-2 and TRBJ2-7, the complete variable domain is EAGVAQSPRYKIIEKRQSVAFWCNPISGHATLYWYQQILGQGPKLLIQFQNNGVVDDSQLPKDRFSAERLKGVDSTLKIQPAKLEDSAVYLCASSWGRAGYEQYFGPGTRLTVT.